Sequencing of this T cell receptor beta chain was carried out in a study of multiple sclerosis patients with progressive multifocal leukoencephalopathy. Study information: Controls were natalizumab-treated multiple sclerosis patients who did not develop PML, sampled longitudinally.

Documented time point: before natalizumab initiation. The length of the CDR3 is 15 residues. The ends lost 3 bases at V and 5 bases at J; junction bases unmatched: 5. CDR1 SGHAT and CDR2 FQDESV come from the germline V gene (reference sequence). Generated by immunoSEQ multiplex PCR, the TCRdb table keeps only in-frame clones and is missing some. The sample carries approximately 31,000 clones, around 89% recorded once. The chain employs TRBV11-1 and TRBJ2-5, with TRBD2 identical over 11 bases. Sequencing was done on a sample of PBMCs. This TCR derives from a human donor with multiple sclerosis. CDR3 in DNA: TGTGCCAGCAGCTTCCGACTAGCGGGACGGGAGACCCAGTACTTC. Residues: CASSFRLAGRETQYF.